These 28 T cell receptor beta chains came from one sample sequenced in a study. TCRdb recomputed calls from the RT-PCR reads with MiXCR, one row per CDR3 protein. The table has about 680,000 distinct CDR3 sequences, 14% seen once. Sample: memory CD4+ T cells from blood. These receptors were collected from a female donor in good health, serving as a healthy control.

This clonotype has just a few counts. The genes are TRBV10-3 and TRBJ2-1; D may match TRBD1 or TRBD2 (6 bases each). Germline CDR1 and CDR2: ENHRY and SYGVKD. V dropped 10 bases and J dropped 3 bases, with 16 bases sitting between them. The CDR3 has 14 amino acids. CDR3 DNA sequence: TGTGCCACCAACCGCGGGGACAACTACAATGAGCAGTTCTTC. Its translation: CATNRGDNYNEQFF.

This clonotype was detected only a few times. The chain is built from TRBV4-1 and TRBJ2-5; D unclear. The CDR3 spans 15 residues. CDR1 MGHRA and CDR2 YSYEKL come from the germline V gene. Trimming shortened V by 0 bases and J by 1 base, and 9 bases separated the two germline ends. CDR3 sequence reads: CASSQDKNTQETQYF. CDR3 coding DNA: TGCGCCAGCAGCCAAGATAAAAACACCCAAGAGACCCAGTACTTC.

This clonotype was counted a few times. The rearrangement uses TRBV20-1 and TRBJ2-3, with 9 nucleotides matching TRBD1. The length of the CDR3 is 16 residues. The germline gives CDR1 DFQATT, CDR2 SNEGSKA (reference sequence). V lost 2 bases to trimming and J lost 4 bases; unmatched junction nucleotides: 10. The CDR3 loop reads CSARSFGTGSADTQYF. The CDR3 DNA reads TGCAGTGCTAGAAGTTTCGGGACAGGGTCCGCAGATACGCAGTATTTT.

The rearrangement uses TRBV9 and TRBJ2-2; 7 bases are a match to TRBD2. The V and J ends lost 3 bases and 3 bases, in that order; junction bases with no gene match: 5. Germline V gene data show CDR1 as SGDLS and CDR2 as YYNGEE. This CDR3 contains 15 residues. CDR3 nucleotide sequence: TGTGCCAGCAGCGGAGCTAGCGGATACACCGGGGAGCTGTTTTTT. Its translation is CASSGASGYTGELFF.

The V gene is TRBV10-2, the J gene TRBJ2-1, with TRBD2 identical over 7 bases. V gave up 6 bases and J gave up 0 bases; unmatched junction bases: 2. Germline V gene sequence: CDR1 WSHSY, CDR2 SAAADI. CDR3 length equals 14 residues. The CDR3 nucleotides are TGCGCCAGCAGGCGGGGGAGCTCCTACAATGAGCAGTTCTTC. Its protein product is CASRRGSSYNEQFF.

This clonotype was detected only a few times. This chain links TRBV21-1 with TRBJ1-5; the table's D call, TRBD1, was not checked against the DNA. TRBV21-1 represents a pseudogene. The CDR3 contains 16 residues. CDR3 sequence: CASSDVGAGGDQPQHF. The CDR3 coding sequence is TGTGCCAGCAGCGATGTAGGGGCAGGCGGGGATCAGCCCCAGCATTTT.

The V gene is TRBV5-1, the J gene TRBJ2-1; the D is unclear. The CDR3 has 14 residues. The V end was cut by 0 bases, the J end by 6 bases, with 10 bases between. Germline V gene lookup returns CDR1 SGHRS and CDR2 YFSETQ. CDR3 protein: CASSLASSLNEQFF. In nucleotides, the CDR3 is TGCGCCAGCAGCTTGGCCTCTAGTCTCAATGAGCAGTTCTTC.

This clonotype was seen a handful of times. The chain uses TRBV29-1 and TRBJ1-4; 8 bases agree with TRBD1. This CDR3 region has 13 residues. With 7 bases clipped from V and 6 bases from J, the junction kept 7 bases outside the gene matches. Germline V lookup: CDR1 SQVTM, CDR2 ANQGSEA. The CDR3 spells CSASQGVDEKLFF. CDR3 DNA: TGCAGCGCCTCACAGGGGGTGGATGAAAAACTGTTTTTT. The full variable domain, its missing parts supplied by reference TRBV29-1 and TRBJ1-4, is SAVISQKPSRDICQRGTSLTIQCQVDSQVTMMFWYRQQPGQSLTLIATANQGSEATYESGFVIDKFPISRPNLTFSTLTVSNMSPEDSSIYLCSASQGVDEKLFFGSGTQLSVL.

The chain couples TRBV9 to TRBJ2-1, with D tentatively TRBD1 (6 bases). V was pared by 0 bases and J by 4 bases, with 11 bases between. Germline assignment: CDR1 SGDLS and CDR2 YYNGEE. The CDR3 is 15 residues long. CDR3 region: CASSVAWTAYNEQFF. CDR3 nucleotides: TGTGCCAGCAGCGTAGCCTGGACAGCGTACAATGAGCAGTTCTTC.

This clonotype was seen repeatedly, ten times or more. The chain links TRBV5-6 to TRBJ2-2, with D possibly being TRBD1 (5 bases). The V gene lost 2 bases and the J gene lost 1 base, with 6 bases spanning the gap. CDR1 is SGHDT, CDR2 YYEEEE, per germline. The CDR3 runs to 14 residues. The CDR3 DNA is TGTGCCAGCAGCTTCGACAGGAACACCGGGGAGCTGTTTTTT. It encodes CASSFDRNTGELFF.

This clonotype was seen ten or more times. The chain has TRBV6-6 and TRBJ2-3; the D is unclear. Germline V gives CDR1 MNHNY, CDR2 SVGAGI (reference sequence). CDR3 size: 13 residues. V dropped 3 bases and J dropped 5 bases, with 9 bases sitting between them. CDR3 nucleotides: TGTGCCAGCAGTTATGTCTGGGGAGATACGCAGTATTTT. Protein sequence: CASSYVWGDTQYF.

The chain carries TRBV14 and TRBJ2-1; 8 bases align to TRBD1. Germline CDR1 is SGHDN and CDR2 is FVKESK. Trimming removed 4 bases from V and 1 base from J; junction bases left unmatched: 9. The CDR3 extends over 17 amino acids. The CDR3 coding sequence is TGTGCCAGCAGCCCATGGACAGGGTATCCTTCCTACAATGAGCAGTTCTTC. Its protein is CASSPWTGYPSYNEQFF. Combining the CDR3 with reference TRBV14 and TRBJ2-1 gives the whole variable domain EAGVTQFPSHSVIEKGQTVTLRCDPISGHDNLYWYRRVMGKEIKFLLHFVKESKQDESGMPNNRFLAERTGGTYSTLKVQPAELEDSGVYFCASSPWTGYPSYNEQFFGPGTRLTVL.

As to this clonotype: At one end, the junction sequence differs from germline, possibly due to a read error. The genes are TRBV20-1 and TRBJ1-6, with TRBD1 identical over 8 bases. The V gene's germline CDR1 is DFQATT and CDR2 SNEGSKA (reference sequence). CDR3 length: 16 amino acids. CDR3 sequence (DNA): TGCAGTGCCAGGGAGGCAGGGGGCTCCGGATTCTCACCCTTCCACTTT. Translated: CSAREAGGSGFSPFHF.

This clonotype occurred a few times. The chain uses TRBV20-1 and TRBJ2-3; TRBD2 agrees at 11 bases. This CDR3 comprises 16 residues. The junction had 5 bases not matched to a gene; V was cut back by 3 bases and J by 0 bases. Per the germline V gene, CDR1 is DFQATT and CDR2 is SNEGSKA (reference sequence). The CDR3: CSASVASGGSTDTQYF. The CDR3 DNA reads TGCAGTGCTAGCGTGGCTAGCGGGGGGAGCACAGATACGCAGTATTTT.

Many counts were recorded for this clonotype. The rearrangement joins TRBV4-1 to TRBJ2-3; no clear D. The CDR3 length is 13 residues. Germline-derived CDR1 and CDR2 are MGHRA and YSYEKL. V gave up 5 bases and J gave up 3 bases, with 9 bases separating them. Here the CDR3 reads CASSFSWTDTQYF. The DNA for the CDR3 is TGCGCCAGCAGCTTTAGTTGGACAGATACGCAGTATTTT.

This clonotype has more than one count but fewer than ten. The chain combines TRBV6-2 or TRBV6-3 with TRBJ1-5; no clear D gene. CDR3 length equals 14 residues. Germline V gene lookup returns CDR1 MNHEY and CDR2 SVGEGT. Trimming took 7 bases from V and 0 from J, leaving 10 bases between them. Here the CDR3 reads CASTRLYSNQPQHF. CDR3 DNA sequence: TGTGCCAGCACGAGGCTGTATAGCAATCAGCCCCAGCATTTT.

This clonotype was counted at least ten times. V gene TRBV10-3 combines with J gene TRBJ1-5; D is uncertain. The CDR3 is 14 amino acids. Between the trimmed V and J ends, which lost 2 bases and 3 bases, there was a span of 8 bases. Germline values: CDR1 ENHRY, CDR2 SYGVKD. In DNA, the CDR3 is TGTGCCATCAGTGAGGACGGCACCAATCAGCCCCAGCATTTT. Translated, it gives CAISEDGTNQPQHF.

This clonotype was seen a handful of times. The chain recombines TRBV28 with TRBJ2-1; D may be TRBD1 or TRBD2 (5 bases each). V was clipped by 5 bases and J by 5 bases, with 13 bases between them. Germline V CDR1 and CDR2: MDHEN, SYDVKM. The CDR3 is 14 residues long. The CDR3 sequence: CASSPSLGDNEQFF. In DNA form, the CDR3 reads TGTGCCAGCAGTCCTAGCTTAGGGGACAATGAGCAGTTCTTC.

The gene calls are TRBV5-1 and TRBJ2-3; D might be TRBD1 (6 bases). Germline values: CDR1 SGHRS, CDR2 YFSETQ. Trimming stripped 6 bases from V and 1 base from J, with 18 bases between. The CDR3 extends over 16 amino acids. DNA of the CDR3: TGCGCCAGCAAGTATGGGACACCCACAGGCACAGATACGCAGTATTTT. Amino acid sequence: CASKYGTPTGTDTQYF. The whole variable domain, remainder taken from reference TRBV5-1 and TRBJ2-3, is KAGVTQTPRYLIKTRGQQVTLSCSPISGHRSVSWYQQTPGQGLQFLFEYFSETQRNKGNFPGRFSGRQFSNSRSEMNVSTLELGDSALYLCASKYGTPTGTDTQYFGPGTRLTVL.

The chain uses TRBV6-6 and TRBJ2-6; the D gene is possibly TRBD1 (6 bases). The V gene's germline CDR1 is MNHNY and CDR2 SVGAGI (reference sequence). There are 14 residues in the CDR3. With 7 bases removed from V and 3 bases from J, the gap between germline ends came to 10 bases. DNA for the CDR3: TGTGCCAGCAATGGGGGCGGTGGGGCCAACGTCCTGACTTTC. Amino acid sequence: CASNGGGGANVLTF.

This clonotype was seen repeatedly, ten times or more. The CDR3 nucleotides read TGTGCCAGCAGTTACTCCAGACCGGTCCAGGGAGGAAACACCATATATTTT. Its translation: CASSYSRPVQGGNTIYF. The genes are TRBV6-6 and TRBJ1-3; maybe TRBD1 (5 bases). Germline V gives CDR1 MNHNY, CDR2 SVGAGI (reference sequence). CDR3 size: 17 residues. V was shortened by 0 bases and J by 4 bases, with 16 bases between the two germline ends.

This clonotype was observed at least ten times. V gene TRBV4-1 combines with J gene TRBJ2-7; D not certain. V was clipped by 1 base and J by 7 bases, with 8 bases between them. CDR1 MGHRA and CDR2 YSYEKL come from the germline V gene. The CDR3 totals 12 residues. In nucleotides, the CDR3 is TGCGCCAGCAGCCAAGTTAACGGGGAGCAGTACTTC. This sequence encodes CASSQVNGEQYF.

This clonotype was observed at least ten times. The V call is TRBV6-2 or TRBV6-3, the J call TRBJ2-7; TRBD1 matches 7 bases. This CDR3 is 15 amino acids long. V lost 5 bases, J lost 0 bases, and 7 bases stayed unmatched. The germline V gene has CDR1 MNHEY and CDR2 SVGEGT. The CDR3 region is CASSPPGQLSYEQYF. The CDR3, as DNA: TGTGCCAGCAGTCCTCCGGGACAGCTCTCCTACGAGCAGTACTTC.

This clonotype occurred a few times. The chain links TRBV28 to TRBJ1-6; D not certain. Germline V CDR1 and CDR2: MDHEN, SYDVKM. This CDR3 is built from 13 residues. V was clipped by 7 bases and J by 4 bases, with 8 bases between them. The CDR3 DNA reads as TGTGCCAGCATCCCCAGTTATAATTCACCCCTCCACTTT. Amino acid sequence: CASIPSYNSPLHF.

This clonotype was observed a few times. The chain couples TRBV20-1 to TRBJ2-1; D unresolved. This CDR3 has 13 residues. Between the trimmed V and J ends, which lost 3 bases and 6 bases, there was a span of 12 bases. Per the germline V gene, CDR1 is DFQATT and CDR2 is SNEGSKA (reference sequence). CDR3 region: CSASQAISNEQFF. The CDR3, as DNA: TGCAGTGCTAGTCAGGCTATCTCCAATGAGCAGTTCTTC.

The rearrangement links TRBV5-1 to TRBJ2-2; D is undetermined. CDR1 and CDR2 (germline): SGHRS, YFSETQ. V was shortened by 3 bases and J by 10 bases, with 10 bases between the two germline ends. The CDR3 is made up of 12 amino acids. The CDR3 region has the DNA TGCGCCAGCAGCTCGGAGACAATGGAGCTGTTTTTT. Translating it yields CASSSETMELFF.

This clonotype was counted ten times or more. This rearrangement joins TRBV10-3 to TRBJ2-7, with 7 bases matching TRBD2. J gave up 0 bases and V 5 bases, and 13 bases lay outside the gene matches. The germline V gene encodes CDR1 ENHRY and CDR2 SYGVKD. The CDR3 runs 17 residues. The CDR3 spells CAISKVFSGSSSYEQYF. CDR3 DNA sequence: TGTGCCATCAGTAAAGTATTTAGCGGGTCTAGCTCCTACGAGCAGTACTTC.

CDR3 region: CASSSDRDETQYF. The CDR3 bases are TGTGCCAGCAGCTCCGACAGGGACGAGACCCAGTACTTC. The rearrangement joins TRBV7-8 to TRBJ2-5; 7 bases are shared with TRBD1. The germline V gene has CDR1 SGHVS and CDR2 FQNEAQ. CDR3 length: 13 amino acids. The V segment lost 4 bases and the J segment 5 bases; nucleotides outside the gene matches: 4.